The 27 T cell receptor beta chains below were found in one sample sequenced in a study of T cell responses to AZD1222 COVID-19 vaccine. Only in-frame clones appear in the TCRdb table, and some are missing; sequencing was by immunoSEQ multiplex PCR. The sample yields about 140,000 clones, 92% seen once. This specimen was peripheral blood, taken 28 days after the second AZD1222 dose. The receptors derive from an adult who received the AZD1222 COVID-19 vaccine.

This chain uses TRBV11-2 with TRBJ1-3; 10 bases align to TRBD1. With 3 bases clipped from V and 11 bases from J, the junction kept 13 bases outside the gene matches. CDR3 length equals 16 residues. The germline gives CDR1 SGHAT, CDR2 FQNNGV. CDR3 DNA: TGTGCCAGCAGCTTGATCCGAGGGACAGGGGCAAGAGCCATATATTTT. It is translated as CASSLIRGTGARAIYF.

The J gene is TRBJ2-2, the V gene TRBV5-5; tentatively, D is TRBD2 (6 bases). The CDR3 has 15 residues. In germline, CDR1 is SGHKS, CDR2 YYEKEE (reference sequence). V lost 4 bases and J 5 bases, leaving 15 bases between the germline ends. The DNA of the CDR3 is TGTGCCAGCAGCCGGGACTGGGCGGGGACCGGGGAGCTGTTTTTT. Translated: CASSRDWAGTGELFF.

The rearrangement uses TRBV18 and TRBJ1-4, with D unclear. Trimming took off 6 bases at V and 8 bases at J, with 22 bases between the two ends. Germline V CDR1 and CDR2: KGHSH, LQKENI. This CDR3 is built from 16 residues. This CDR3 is CASSQSSQTLNEKLFF. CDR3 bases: TGTGCCAGCTCCCAATCGTCACAGACTCTTAACGAAAAACTGTTTTTT.

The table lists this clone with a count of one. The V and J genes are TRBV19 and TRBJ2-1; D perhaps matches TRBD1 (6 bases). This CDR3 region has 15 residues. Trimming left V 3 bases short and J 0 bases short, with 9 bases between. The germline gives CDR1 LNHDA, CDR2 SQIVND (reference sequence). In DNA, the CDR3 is TGTGCCAGTAGTATGGGACACTACTCCTACAATGAGCAGTTCTTC. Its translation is CASSMGHYSYNEQFF.

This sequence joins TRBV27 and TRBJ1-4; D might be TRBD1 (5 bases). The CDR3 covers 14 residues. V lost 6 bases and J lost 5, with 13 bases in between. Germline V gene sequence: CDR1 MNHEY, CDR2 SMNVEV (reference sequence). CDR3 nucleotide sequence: TGTGCCAGCAGCCCCCCTGGGGCCAATGAAAAACTGTTTTTT. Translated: CASSPPGANEKLFF.

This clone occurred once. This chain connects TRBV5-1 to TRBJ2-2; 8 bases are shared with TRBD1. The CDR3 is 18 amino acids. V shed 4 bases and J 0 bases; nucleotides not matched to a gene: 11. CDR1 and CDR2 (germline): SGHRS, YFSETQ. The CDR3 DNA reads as TGCGCCAGCAGCCGACAGGGGCGAGGATACGCGAACACCGGGGAGCTGTTTTTT. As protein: CASSRQGRGYANTGELFF.

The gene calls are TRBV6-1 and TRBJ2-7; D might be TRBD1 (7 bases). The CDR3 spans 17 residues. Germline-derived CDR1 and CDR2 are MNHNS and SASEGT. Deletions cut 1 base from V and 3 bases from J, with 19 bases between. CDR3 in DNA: TGTGCCAGCAGTGAAGAGGGATGGAGGGGGCTAAACTACGAGCAGTACTTC. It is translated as CASSEEGWRGLNYEQYF.

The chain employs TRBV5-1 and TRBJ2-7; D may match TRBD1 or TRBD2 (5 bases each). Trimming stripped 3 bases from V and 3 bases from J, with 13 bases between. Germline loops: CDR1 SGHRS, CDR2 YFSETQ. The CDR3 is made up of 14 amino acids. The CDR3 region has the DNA TGCGCCAGCAGCTCCGGGGCCCTGGACTACGAGCAGTACTTC. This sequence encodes CASSSGALDYEQYF.

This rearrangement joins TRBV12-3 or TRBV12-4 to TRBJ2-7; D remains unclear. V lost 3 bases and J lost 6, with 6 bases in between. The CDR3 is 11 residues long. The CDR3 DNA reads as TGTGCCAGCAGTTTCGATACCGAGCAGTACTTC. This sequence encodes CASSFDTEQYF.

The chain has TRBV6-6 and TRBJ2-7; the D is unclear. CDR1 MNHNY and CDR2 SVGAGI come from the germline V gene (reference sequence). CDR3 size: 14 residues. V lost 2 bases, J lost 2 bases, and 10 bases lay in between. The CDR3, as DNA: TGTGCCAGCAGTTACCTTTTGAAGCCCTACGAGCAGTACTTC. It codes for CASSYLLKPYEQYF.

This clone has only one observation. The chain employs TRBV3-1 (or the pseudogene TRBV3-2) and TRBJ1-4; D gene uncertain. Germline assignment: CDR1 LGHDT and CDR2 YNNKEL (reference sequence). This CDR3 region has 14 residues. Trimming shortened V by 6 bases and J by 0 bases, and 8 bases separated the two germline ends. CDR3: CASRRDATNEKLFF. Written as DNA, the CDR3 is TGTGCCAGCAGACGGGATGCAACTAATGAAAAACTGTTTTTT.

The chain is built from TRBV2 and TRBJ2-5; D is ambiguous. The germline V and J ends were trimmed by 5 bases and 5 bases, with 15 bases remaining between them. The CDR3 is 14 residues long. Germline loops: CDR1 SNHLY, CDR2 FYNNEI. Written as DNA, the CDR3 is TGTGCCAGCAGTCGGCTCTCGGAGAGGGAGACCCAGTACTTC. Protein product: CASSRLSERETQYF.

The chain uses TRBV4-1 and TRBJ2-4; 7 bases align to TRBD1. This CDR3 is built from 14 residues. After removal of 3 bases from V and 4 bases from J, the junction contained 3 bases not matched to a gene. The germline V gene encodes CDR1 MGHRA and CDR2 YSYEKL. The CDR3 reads CASSHPGQKNIQYF. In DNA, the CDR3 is TGCGCCAGCAGCCACCCGGGACAGAAAAACATTCAGTACTTC.

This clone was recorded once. The CDR3 DNA reads TGTGCCAGCAGCCAGGTACAGGGTGTCACCGGGGAGCTGTTTTTT. This encodes CASSQVQGVTGELFF. The chain joins TRBV4-2 to TRBJ2-2, with D perhaps matching TRBD1 (6 bases). This CDR3 contains 15 residues. Germline-derived CDR1 and CDR2 are LGHNA and YNFKEQ. V was clipped by 3 bases and J by 4 bases, with 12 bases between them.

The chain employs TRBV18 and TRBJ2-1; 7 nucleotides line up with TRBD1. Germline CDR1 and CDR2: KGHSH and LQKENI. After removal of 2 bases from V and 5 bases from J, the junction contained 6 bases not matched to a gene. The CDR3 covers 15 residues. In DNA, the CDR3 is TGTGCCAGCTCACCAAGGGGACAGAACGACAATGAGCAGTTCTTC. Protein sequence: CASSPRGQNDNEQFF.

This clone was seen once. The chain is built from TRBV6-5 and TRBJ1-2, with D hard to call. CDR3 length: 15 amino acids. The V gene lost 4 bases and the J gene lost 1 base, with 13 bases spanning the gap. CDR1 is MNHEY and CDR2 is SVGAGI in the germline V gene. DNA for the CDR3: TGTGCCAGCAGTTCGCCCCAATGGGGTAACTATGGCTACACCTTC. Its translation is CASSSPQWGNYGYTF.

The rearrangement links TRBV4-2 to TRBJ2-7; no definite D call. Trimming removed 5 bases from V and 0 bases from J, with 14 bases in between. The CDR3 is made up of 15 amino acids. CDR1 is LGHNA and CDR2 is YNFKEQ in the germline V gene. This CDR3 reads CASSKTGMNSYEQYF. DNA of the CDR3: TGTGCCAGCAGCAAGACTGGTATGAACTCCTACGAGCAGTACTTC.

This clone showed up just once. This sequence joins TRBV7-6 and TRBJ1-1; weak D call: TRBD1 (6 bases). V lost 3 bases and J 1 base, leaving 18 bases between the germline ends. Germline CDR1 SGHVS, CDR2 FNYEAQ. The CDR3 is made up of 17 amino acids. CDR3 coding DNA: TGTGCCAGCAGCTTGGCGCGACACCTGGGGGCGAACACTGAAGCTTTCTTT. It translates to CASSLARHLGANTEAFF.

The CDR3 DNA follows: TGTGCCAGCAGCTATCAGGGGATCCCAAACGAGCAGTACTTC. Protein product: CASSYQGIPNEQYF. The J gene is TRBJ2-7, the V gene TRBV13; the D gene is possibly TRBD1 (6 bases). The CDR3 has 14 amino acids. The V and J ends lost 4 bases and 5 bases respectively, with 15 bases between them. Germline assignment: CDR1 PRHDT and CDR2 FYEKMQ (reference sequence).

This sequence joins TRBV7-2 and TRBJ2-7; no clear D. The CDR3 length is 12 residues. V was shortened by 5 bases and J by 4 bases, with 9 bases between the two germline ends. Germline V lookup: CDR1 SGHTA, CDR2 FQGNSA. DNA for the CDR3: TGTGCCAGCAGCCCTCAGGTTTACGAGCAGTACTTC. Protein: CASSPQVYEQYF.

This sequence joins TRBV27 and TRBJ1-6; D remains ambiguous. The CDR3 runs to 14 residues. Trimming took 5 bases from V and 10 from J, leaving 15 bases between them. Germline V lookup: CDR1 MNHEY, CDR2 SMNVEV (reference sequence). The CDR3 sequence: CASSKEGRSSPLHF. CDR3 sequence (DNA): TGTGCCAGCAGTAAGGAGGGCCGCAGCTCACCCCTCCACTTT.

This CDR3 reads CASKSGSALEQYF. The CDR3 DNA reads TGTGCCAGTAAGAGCGGGTCGGCCCTCGAGCAGTACTTC. This rearrangement joins TRBV19 to TRBJ2-7; the D gene is possibly TRBD2 (6 bases). The V gene lost 7 bases and the J gene lost 6 bases, with 16 bases spanning the gap. Per the germline V gene, CDR1 is LNHDA and CDR2 is SQIVND (reference sequence). The CDR3 is made up of 13 amino acids.

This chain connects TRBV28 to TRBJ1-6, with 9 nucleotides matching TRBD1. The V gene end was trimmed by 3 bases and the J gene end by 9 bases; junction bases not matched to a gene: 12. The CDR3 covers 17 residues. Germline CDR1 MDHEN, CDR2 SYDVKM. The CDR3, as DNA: TGTGCCAGCAGTTTGGAAGCCCCGGGACAGGGAACTTCACCCCTCCACTTT. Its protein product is CASSLEAPGQGTSPLHF.

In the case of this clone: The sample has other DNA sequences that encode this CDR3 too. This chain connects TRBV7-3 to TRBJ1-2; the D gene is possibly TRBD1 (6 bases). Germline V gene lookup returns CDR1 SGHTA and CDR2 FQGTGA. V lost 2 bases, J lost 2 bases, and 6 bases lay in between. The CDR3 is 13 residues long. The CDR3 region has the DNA TGTGCCAGCAGCTTAGGACAGAACTATGGCTACACCTTC. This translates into CASSLGQNYGYTF.

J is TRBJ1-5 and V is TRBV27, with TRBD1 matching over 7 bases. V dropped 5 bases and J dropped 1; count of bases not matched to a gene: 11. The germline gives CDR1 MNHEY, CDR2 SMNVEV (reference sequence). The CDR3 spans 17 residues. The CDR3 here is CASSPLRTGVSNQPQHF. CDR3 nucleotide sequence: TGTGCCAGCAGTCCCCTCCGGACAGGCGTCAGCAATCAGCCCCAGCATTTT.

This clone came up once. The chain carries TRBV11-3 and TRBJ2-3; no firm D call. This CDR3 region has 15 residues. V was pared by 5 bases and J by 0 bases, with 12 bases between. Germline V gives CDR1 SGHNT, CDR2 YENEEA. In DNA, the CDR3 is TGTGCCAGCAGCGCGGACGCCTCTAGCACAGATACGCAGTATTTT. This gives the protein CASSADASSTDTQYF.

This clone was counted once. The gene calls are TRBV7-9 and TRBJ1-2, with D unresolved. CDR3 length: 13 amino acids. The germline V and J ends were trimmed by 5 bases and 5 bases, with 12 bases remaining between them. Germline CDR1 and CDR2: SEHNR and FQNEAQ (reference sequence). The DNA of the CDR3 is TGTGCCAGCAGCCCCCTAGATAAATATGGCTACACCTTC. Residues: CASSPLDKYGYTF.